What follows are 28 T cell receptor beta chains derived from one specimen sequenced in a study of blood T cell repertoires in COVID-19. The assay was immunoSEQ multiplex PCR, and TCRdb's table has in-frame clones only and misses some. Of about 70,000 clones listed, 75% to 90% are singletons. Specimen: peripheral blood. The receptors shown here come from a man in his fifties with acute or convalescent COVID-19.

J is TRBJ2-6 and V is TRBV9; 10 bases are shared with TRBD2. V dropped 4 bases and J dropped 4; count of bases not matched to a gene: 14. Germline assignment: CDR1 SGDLS and CDR2 YYNGEE. This CDR3 has 19 residues. The CDR3 DNA reads TGTGCCAGCAGCCCGAAACCGTGGCTAGCGGGAGCAGGGGCCAACGTCCTGACTTTC. Protein: CASSPKPWLAGAGANVLTF.

The rearrangement uses TRBV3-1 (or the pseudogene TRBV3-2) and TRBJ1-1; TRBD1 aligns across 9 bases. Germline V gene sequence: CDR1 LGHDT, CDR2 YNNKEL (reference sequence). This CDR3 region has 15 residues. Trimming removed 4 bases from V and 4 bases from J; junction bases left unmatched: 7. For the CDR3, the DNA is TGTGCCAGCAGCCTCCCGGGACAGGGTGCCACTGAAGCTTTCTTT. Protein product: CASSLPGQGATEAFF.

The rearrangement uses TRBV6-4 and TRBJ2-7; possibly TRBD1 for D (8 bases). Trimming removed 3 bases from V and 2 bases from J, with 29 bases in between. Germline CDR1 MRHNA, CDR2 SNTAGT. The CDR3 is made up of 20 amino acids. The CDR3 protein is CASSEGRGQEGLTVPYEQYF. DNA for the CDR3: TGTGCCAGCAGTGAAGGGAGGGGACAGGAGGGTCTTACGGTACCCTACGAGCAGTACTTC.

The chain joins TRBV24-1 to TRBJ2-1; a possible D gene is TRBD2 (5 bases). The CDR3 spans 16 residues. V lost 4 bases and J lost 6, with 18 bases in between. Germline loops: CDR1 KGHDR, CDR2 SFDVKD. CDR3 region: CATSDNSGVLGNEQFF. The CDR3 DNA reads as TGTGCCACCAGTGACAATTCCGGGGTATTGGGCAATGAGCAGTTCTTC.

V usage is TRBV28 and J usage is TRBJ2-7; possibly TRBD1 for D (6 bases). The germline CDR1 and CDR2 sequences are MDHEN and SYDVKM. The germline V and J ends were trimmed by 3 bases and 7 bases, with 22 bases remaining between them. This CDR3 is 16 amino acids long. Here the CDR3 DNA reads TGTGCCAGCAGTTTGGGGCTGGACAGAGTCTACGGGGAGCAGTACTTC. Translating gives CASSLGLDRVYGEQYF.

The chain uses TRBV7-9 and TRBJ1-2; 9 bases align to TRBD1. The germline CDR1 and CDR2 sequences are SEHNR and FQNEAQ (reference sequence). Trimming took 2 bases from V and 2 from J; bases not matched to a gene: 3. The CDR3 is 15 residues long. CDR3 sequence reads: CASSLWDRENYGYTF. Written as DNA, the CDR3 is TGTGCCAGCAGCTTATGGGACAGGGAGAACTATGGCTACACCTTC.

Concerning this clone itself: One junction end does not reproduce the germline sequence, and a read error may be involved. The chain employs TRBV7-3 and TRBJ2-1; maybe TRBD1 (8 bases). Germline assignment: CDR1 SGHTA and CDR2 FQGTGA. The CDR3 has 16 amino acids. The DNA of the CDR3 is TGTGCCAGCAGCCTAACCGGACAGGGAGGGTCGGATGAGCAGTTCTTC. It encodes CASSLTGQGGSDEQFF.

The chain carries TRBV11-1 and TRBJ2-7; no reliable D call. Germline CDR1 and CDR2: SGHAT and FQDESV (reference sequence). The V gene lost 2 bases and the J gene lost 6 bases, with 14 bases spanning the gap. The CDR3 has 14 amino acids. CDR3 nucleotide sequence: TGTGCCAGCAGCTTAAGTTTGGGTCCTAGCGAGCAGTACTTC. It encodes CASSLSLGPSEQYF.

V and J are TRBV19 and TRBJ1-1; 7 nucleotides agree with TRBD1. The CDR3 loop spans 15 amino acids. Losses at the gene ends were 5 bases for V and 2 bases for J; bases not matched to a gene: 8. Germline CDR1 is LNHDA and CDR2 is SQIVND (reference sequence). The CDR3 loop is CASSPTGYGNTEAFF. The CDR3 coding sequence is TGTGCCAGTAGTCCGACAGGGTACGGTAACACTGAAGCTTTCTTT.

The chain has TRBV4-1 and TRBJ2-3, with D unresolved. This CDR3 is built from 13 residues. Germline lookup yields CDR1 MGHRA and CDR2 YSYEKL. V lost 2 bases and J 7 bases, leaving 10 bases between the germline ends. The CDR3 DNA follows: TGCGCCAGCAGCCAACTGGCGGCGTATACGCAGTATTTT. Translation: CASSQLAAYTQYF.

This clone showed up just once. The chain employs TRBV11-3 and TRBJ1-1; D ambiguous. With 4 bases removed from V and 2 bases from J, the gap between germline ends came to 14 bases. The CDR3 covers 15 residues. The V gene's germline CDR1 is SGHNT and CDR2 YENEEA. In DNA, the CDR3 is TGTGCCAGCAGCTCCCCATCCAGTTCCAACACTGAAGCTTTCTTT. Its translation: CASSSPSSSNTEAFF.

This clone was seen once. V usage is TRBV6-2 or TRBV6-3 and J usage is TRBJ1-1, with 8 bases aligning to TRBD1. CDR3 size: 17 residues. Trimming took 0 bases from V and 4 from J; bases not matched to a gene: 10. Germline CDR1 and CDR2: MNHEY and SVGEGT. The CDR3 DNA follows: TGTGCCAGCAGTTACTCACTCAAACAGGGGGTAGTCACTGAAGCTTTCTTT. Translated, it gives CASSYSLKQGVVTEAFF.

The V and J genes are TRBV19 and TRBJ2-3; 12 bases agree with TRBD2. With V trimmed by 5 bases and J by 0 bases, 6 bases remained unmatched. The CDR3 consists of 17 residues. Germline V gene lookup returns CDR1 LNHDA and CDR2 SQIVND (reference sequence). CDR3 coding DNA: TGTGCCAGTAGTCCCAGACTAGCGGGAGCTAGCACAGATACGCAGTATTTT. Translation: CASSPRLAGASTDTQYF.

The chain joins TRBV24-1 to TRBJ2-3; 8 positions match TRBD2. V trimming: 4 bases; J trimming: 8 bases; junction bases outside the gene matches: 7. The CDR3 runs to 14 residues. Germline V gene data show CDR1 as KGHDR and CDR2 as SFDVKD. The CDR3 loop is CATSDPVLAVTQYF. CDR3 coding DNA: TGTGCCACCAGTGACCCAGTACTAGCGGTTACGCAGTATTTT.

This chain connects TRBV11-3 to TRBJ2-2; 7 bases fit TRBD2. CDR3 length equals 16 residues. Germline V lookup: CDR1 SGHNT, CDR2 YENEEA. The V and J ends lost 5 bases and 0 bases, in that order; junction bases with no gene match: 6. The CDR3 is CASSQAAGANTGELFF. DNA of the CDR3: TGTGCCAGCAGCCAAGCGGCGGGAGCGAACACCGGGGAGCTGTTTTTT.

The gene calls are TRBV2 and TRBJ2-2; D not certain. V lost 7 bases, J lost 7 bases, and 16 bases lay in between. The CDR3 runs to 14 residues. Per the germline V gene, CDR1 is SNHLY and CDR2 is FYNNEI. CDR3 residues: CASNNQHEVGELFF. Here the CDR3 DNA reads TGTGCCAGCAACAATCAACACGAGGTCGGGGAGCTGTTTTTT.

The chain is built from TRBV19 and TRBJ2-5, with a tentative D call TRBD2 (5 bases). The germline V gene encodes CDR1 LNHDA and CDR2 SQIVND (reference sequence). V lost 3 bases, J lost 4 bases, and 15 bases lay in between. The CDR3 consists of 15 residues. The CDR3 spells CASSILAKMGETQYF. The DNA for the CDR3 is TGTGCCAGTAGTATTTTAGCGAAGATGGGAGAGACCCAGTACTTC.

The genes are TRBV18 and TRBJ2-5, with D perhaps matching TRBD1 (6 bases). The CDR3 extends over 14 amino acids. Looked up from germline, CDR1 is KGHSH and CDR2 is LQKENI. V gave up 4 bases and J gave up 5 bases, with 14 bases separating them. CDR3 in amino acids: CASSLSGAGETQYF. As DNA, the CDR3 is TGTGCCAGCTCACTCTCAGGGGCCGGGGAGACCCAGTACTTC.

This clone was seen a handful of times. The rearrangement links TRBV5-1 to TRBJ2-2, with 8 positions matching TRBD2. Trimming at V came to 1 base and at J to 6 bases, leaving 5 bases not matched to a gene. The germline V gene encodes CDR1 SGHRS and CDR2 YFSETQ. This CDR3 has 15 amino acids. The chain's CDR3 is CASSLNGLAAGELFF. CDR3 DNA sequence: TGCGCCAGCAGCTTGAACGGACTAGCAGCCGGGGAGCTGTTTTTT.

The chain uses TRBV18 and TRBJ2-5, with TRBD2 matching 7 bases. The CDR3 has 16 amino acids. Germline trimming cut 2 bases from V and 4 bases from J; bases unmatched to any gene: 10. Germline V lookup: CDR1 KGHSH, CDR2 LQKENI. CDR3 residues: CASSPIKPGLGETQYF. The CDR3 DNA sequence: TGTGCCAGCTCACCAATAAAGCCAGGACTAGGAGAGACCCAGTACTTC.

CDR3 in DNA: TGTGCCAGCAGCTTTTCGTCGGGGGTCGATGGCTACACCTTC. Its protein product is CASSFSSGVDGYTF. This chain connects TRBV5-5 to TRBJ1-2; D perhaps matches TRBD1 (5 bases). Trimming took off 2 bases at V and 6 bases at J, with 14 bases between the two ends. The CDR3 is 14 amino acids. CDR1 and CDR2 (germline): SGHKS, YYEKEE (reference sequence).

The chain carries TRBV18 and TRBJ2-3; 7 bases map to TRBD1. This CDR3 is built from 14 residues. CDR1 and CDR2 (germline): KGHSH, LQKENI. Trimming cost V 2 bases and J 6 bases; bases outside gene matches: 5. This CDR3 reads CASSPWGTADTQYF. The CDR3 nucleotides read TGTGCCAGCTCACCATGGGGGACAGCGGATACGCAGTATTTT.

V usage is TRBV19 and J usage is TRBJ1-1; 7 bases are shared with TRBD1. This CDR3 is built from 13 residues. CDR1 and CDR2 from the germline V gene are LNHDA and SQIVND (reference sequence). With 10 bases clipped from V and 2 bases from J, the junction kept 7 bases outside the gene matches. This CDR3 reads CATEGQINTEAFF. CDR3 in DNA: TGTGCCACCGAGGGACAGATAAACACTGAAGCTTTCTTT.

The chain uses TRBV9 and TRBJ2-3; 10 nucleotides align to TRBD2. The CDR3 has 15 amino acids. J lost 1 base, V lost 3 bases, and 2 bases had no gene match. The germline V gene encodes CDR1 SGDLS and CDR2 YYNGEE. DNA of the CDR3: TGTGCCAGCAGCGCCGGGACTAGCGGCACAGATACGCAGTATTTT. Its protein is CASSAGTSGTDTQYF.

This sequence joins TRBV6-5 and TRBJ2-1; TRBD2 matches at 7 bases. V was pared by 6 bases and J by 0 bases, with 5 bases of the junction left unmatched. Germline values: CDR1 MNHEY, CDR2 SVGAGI. The length of the CDR3 is 15 residues. In DNA form, the CDR3 reads TGTGCCAGCAGGCAGCGGGACCGCTCCTACAATGAGCAGTTCTTC. This gives the protein CASRQRDRSYNEQFF.

The chain joins TRBV6-5 to TRBJ2-7, with 8 positions matching TRBD1. Germline CDR1 and CDR2: MNHEY and SVGAGI. The CDR3 is 12 amino acids. The CDR3 spells CASRDPGTGALV. CDR3 DNA: TGTGCCAGCAGGGACCCAGGGACAGGAGCGTTGGTC.

This sequence joins TRBV4-3 and TRBJ1-1; a possible D gene is TRBD1 (5 bases). CDR1 and CDR2 (germline): LGHNA, YSLEER. The CDR3 covers 14 residues. The V end lost 0 bases, the J end lost 3 bases, and 8 bases lay between the germline ends. DNA of the CDR3: TGCGCCAGCAGCCAAGATGCCAGGGACACTGAAGCTTTCTTT. It is translated as CASSQDARDTEAFF.

The V call is TRBV2, the J call TRBJ1-5; 10 bases fit TRBD1. V was pared by 7 bases and J by 0 bases, with 6 bases of the junction left unmatched. CDR1 and CDR2 (germline): SNHLY, FYNNEI. The CDR3 sequence is 16 residues long. The CDR3 coding sequence is TGTGCCAGCATGGACAGGGGGACTAATAGCAATCAGCCCCAGCATTTT. Its translation is CASMDRGTNSNQPQHF.